This TCR beta chain was obtained from a study of T cells after yellow fever vaccination (dated by TCRdb to the late 2010s). Concerning the study at large: Libraries from fractions with low cell numbers were prepared with the SMART-Seq v4 Ultra Low Input RNA kit. To follow T-cell clones before and after both primary and booster YFV17D yellow fever vaccination, bulk TCR alpha and beta repertoires underwent longitudinal sequencing. Two healthy male donors, one aged 18 to 30 and one aged 30 to 39 years, were included in the cohort. Blood samples were taken at several timepoints before and after primary and secondary immunization, and bulk PBMC replicates and cell subsets were isolated. Broad study findings and their caveats: A small fraction of clonotypes appeared in both the CD4 and CD8 compartments, likely as a result of convergent recombination. The secondary T-cell response was found to be weaker but faster than the primary response, with a peak reached on day 5 rather than on day 15. Computational filtering was needed because FACS-sorted repertoires could contain abundant contaminating clonotypes from the bulk population. After the booster, most of the clones that had expanded following primary vaccination were detected again (96% of CD4 and around 90% of CD8), which suggests that memory was broadly maintained. Because the study included only a couple of donors, the extent to which the findings can be generalized is limited.

A note on this clonotype: What this receptor recognizes is not known. No clone much larger than this one lies a single base away; base qualities are absent.

TCR cDNA was synthesized by 5'RACE template switching, through which a universal primer site and unique molecular identifiers were introduced. cDNA synthesis was primed from both the TCR alpha and TCR beta constant segments. Two PCR steps were used to amplify libraries, with sample barcodes and sequencing adapters being added in the second step. Sequencing of libraries was done on Illumina HiSeq 2500 (2x100 bp) or NovaSeq (2x150 bp). On the authors' methods: Reads were demultiplexed and collapsed into UMI consensus sequences with MIGEC, and V(D)J alignment was performed with MiXCR. Vaccine-responding clonotypes were defined with edgeR using replicate PBMC samples, requiring FDR below 0.01 and a log2 fold change above 5 up to day 15. Each bulk clonotype received a CD4 or CD8 identity based on whether the sequenced CD4 or CD8 repertoire contained that clonotype at higher abundance. TCRdb itself trimmed the public reads at Q25 with fastp, ran MiXCR and retained productive beta chains. Rows merge per CDR3 protein into single entries with the most common DNA and genes. The V and J calls were not made by the authors but by TCRdb's processing. The sample yields about 300,000 distinct CDR3 sequences; about 6.9% were counted once. The leading ten clones occupy over 15% of the sample.

According to the study, the label for this sample's treatment or condition signals: live attenuated yellow fever vaccine strain. At every blood-draw timepoint, two biological replicates of bulk PBMCs were collected. A standard Ficoll-Paque protocol was used to isolate PBMCs from peripheral blood. TriZol was used to extract RNA from bulk PBMCs, from CD4 and CD8 fractions, and from dextramer-positive and dextramer-negative fractions. From a lookup of the germline V gene, CDR1 and CDR2 are KGHSH and LQKENI. The V and J ends are trimmed by 2 bases and 4 bases, leaving 11 bases between them. The cysteine opens and the phenylalanine closes a CDR3 of 14 amino acids. Solely the CDR3 DNA is kept, with 42 bases framed from the first base.

This receptor was obtained from a man aged 18 to 30 who received the YFV17D yellow fever vaccine. The receptor chain draws on TRBV18 and TRBJ1-1; the D gene is perhaps TRBD1, from 6 matching bases. Sample: PBMCs, taken about 49 days after the first yellow fever vaccination. For the CDR3, the sequence is CASSPSGARTEAFF. The DNA reads as follows: TGTGCCAGCTCACCATCAGGGGCGCGCACTGAAGCTTTCTTT.